This T cell receptor beta chain came from a study of control samples from healthy donors and cancer patients. Only in-frame clones appear in the TCRdb table, and some are missing; sequencing was by immunoSEQ multiplex PCR. The repertoire holds around 57,000 clones, with 85% to 95% as singletons. V dropped 0 bases and J dropped 2; count of bases not matched to a gene: 3. The CDR3 sequence is 15 residues long. In germline, CDR1 is MGHDK, CDR2 SYGVNS. V is TRBV25-1 and J is TRBJ1-2, with 7 bases aligning to TRBD1. This clonotype was obtained from a young man with colorectal cancer. The specimen was PBMCs. CDR3 loop: CASSEYVRGNYGYTF. In nucleotides, the CDR3 is TGTGCCAGCAGTGAATATGTCAGGGGGAACTATGGCTACACCTTC.